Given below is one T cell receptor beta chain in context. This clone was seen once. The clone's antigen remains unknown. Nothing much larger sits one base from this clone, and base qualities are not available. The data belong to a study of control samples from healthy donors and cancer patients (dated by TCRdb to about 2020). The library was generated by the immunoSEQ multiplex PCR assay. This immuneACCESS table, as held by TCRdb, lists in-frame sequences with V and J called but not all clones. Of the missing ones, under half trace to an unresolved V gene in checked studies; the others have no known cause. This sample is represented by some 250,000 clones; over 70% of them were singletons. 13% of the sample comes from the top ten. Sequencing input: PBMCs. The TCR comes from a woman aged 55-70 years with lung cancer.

The DNA reads as follows: TGTGCCAGCAGTGGACCGTCTAGCGGGGCCGGACGGGCCCAGTACTTC. The encoded protein is CASSGPSSGAGRAQYF. The chain is assembled from TRBV6-1 and TRBJ2-5, with TRBD2 matching 9 junction bases. The V end gives up 4 bases and the J end 9 bases, leaving 15 bases in the junction not matched to a gene. The germline V gene yields MNHNS for CDR1 and SASEGT for CDR2. The CDR3 has 16 amino acids, counting the end cysteine and phenylalanine. Of the read, only the CDR3 DNA is kept; its 48 bases are in frame from base 1.